The TCR beta chain under discussion was sequenced for a study of T cell repertoires in cytomegalovirus infection. Study overall: TCR beta signatures that were public indicated CMV infection and matching HLA type.

Worth noting for this clonotype: The target antigen is unknown.

The CDR3 totals 15 residues. Germline lookup yields CDR1 MDHEN and CDR2 SYDVKM. V lost 4 bases and J lost 0, with 11 bases in between. TCRdb analysed the reads with MiXCR anew, one entry per CDR3 protein. The sample lists around 170,000 distinct CDR3 sequences, approximately 17% occurring once. Study-wide results and caveats: There were HLA-C-restricted CMV-specific TCR beta clonotypes dominating the ex vivo response. Carriage of CMV together with the relevant HLA was identifiable through cumulative public TCR beta family frequency.

The V and J genes are TRBV28 and TRBJ2-3; no definite D call. The sample comprised CD8+ T cells from PBMCs. This TCR came from a human donor in good health (CMV status not recorded). Some clones in this sample may be carry-over from other donors' samples. CDR3 loop: CASSWRSTSTDTQYF. As DNA, the CDR3 is TGTGCCAGCAGTTGGCGAAGCACTAGCACAGATACGCAGTATTTT.